A selection of T cell receptor beta chains follows, all from one sample in a study of blood T cell repertoires in COVID-19. Clones were sequenced by immunoSEQ multiplex PCR, and TCRdb holds only the in-frame ones, with some missing. The table has about 140,000 clones, 80% seen once; the top ten hold 3.5%. The sample was peripheral blood. These receptors originate from a man in his sixties or seventies who had recovered from COVID-19. Each CDR3 is given with its conserved first and last residue. D genes are given only for firm matches. Expanded clones are given a class, and other clones once, few, many or no size at all.

v_gene	abundance	d_gene	j_gene	len	CDR3nt	CDR3aa
TRBV25-1	once	.	TRBJ2-7	13	TGTGCCAGCTGCCGGGCGGGGCTCTACGAGCAGTACTTC	CASCRAGLYEQYF
TRBV7-2	once	.	TRBJ2-5	14	TGTGCCAGCAGCACCGGGGGAGGCCAAGAGACCCAGTACTTC	CASSTGGGQETQYF
TRBV5-1	.	TRBD1	TRBJ1-2	18	TGCGCCAGCAGCTCTCGTCCCGGGACAGGGAACGCTAACTATGGCTACACCTTC	CASSSRPGTGNANYGYTF
TRBV12-5	.	.	TRBJ1-1	13	TGTGCTAGTGGTTTGCAAACCGGGGGGGTCGCTTTCTTT	CASGLQTGGVAFF
TRBV10-1	few	.	TRBJ2-7	15	TGCGCCAGCAGTGAGCACCAGGGGCCTCGCTACGAGCAGTACTTC	CASSEHQGPRYEQYF
TRBV30	.	TRBD1	TRBJ1-1	12	TGTGCCTGGAGCGGACAGGGGACTGAAGCTTTCTTT	CAWSGQGTEAFF
TRBV5-3	.	TRBD1	TRBJ1-6	17	TGTGCCAGAAGCTTCTGTAGACCGGGACAGCCGCACTCGGCCCTCCACTTT	CARSFCRPGQPHSALHF
TRBV30	.	TRBD2	TRBJ2-7	14	TGTGCCTGGAGTACCGGGACTAGCGGGAGTGTGCAGTACTTC	CAWSTGTSGSVQYF
TRBV13	.	.	TRBJ2-1	12	TGTGCCAGCAGCTTAGGTGTGCGTGAGCAGTTCTTC	CASSLGVREQFF
TRBV6-5	.	.	TRBJ1-6	13	TGTGCCAGCAGTTACTGGACAGAATCACCCCTCCACTTT	CASSYWTESPLHF
TRBV12-3/TRBV12-4	.	.	TRBJ1-2	11	TGTGCCAGCAGTCTCCGGGGGGGCTACACCTTC	CASSLRGGYTF
TRBV7-2	.	TRBD2	TRBJ2-7	13	TGTGCCAGCAGCCTGGGACTAGCGTACGAGCAGTACTTC	CASSLGLAYEQYF
TRBV27	.	.	TRBJ2-7	15	TGTGCCAGCAGTGGGGGCGGCCTCACCTCTGTCGAGCAGTACTTC	CASSGGGLTSVEQYF
TRBV5-8	.	.	TRBJ2-7	15	TGTGCCAGCAGCTTGGGAATTGTCAGGGCCTACGAGCAGTACTTC	CASSLGIVRAYEQYF
TRBV7-2	.	.	TRBJ1-3	15	TGTGCCAGCAGCTTACAGGGCCTGTCTGGAAACACCATATATTTT	CASSLQGLSGNTIYF
TRBV4-2	once	.	TRBJ2-3	16	TGTGCCAGCAGCCAAGATGACGGACAACCGACAGATACGCAGTATTTT	CASSQDDGQPTDTQYF
TRBV11-2	few	.	TRBJ2-5	14	TGTGCCAGCAGCCCATTCATGGGTCCGGGGACCCAGTACTTC	CASSPFMGPGTQYF
TRBV7-2	once	.	TRBJ2-7	14	TGTGCCAGCAGCTTGTCTCGGGTCGACTACGAGCAGTACTTC	CASSLSRVDYEQYF
TRBV27	many	TRBD2	TRBJ2-2	15	TGTGCCAGCAGTTCTCGGACTAGCGGGAGCGGGGAGCTGTTTTTT	CASSSRTSGSGELFF
TRBV11-3	.	TRBD2	TRBJ2-2	16	TGTGCCAGCAGCTCGGGACTAGCGGGAAACACCGGGGAGCTGTTTTTT	CASSSGLAGNTGELFF